Below are 16 T cell receptor beta chains sequenced from a single sample in a study of blood T cell repertoires in COVID-19. Generated by immunoSEQ multiplex PCR, the TCRdb table keeps only in-frame clones and is missing some. The sample shows approximately 120,000 clones, approximately 82% of them seen only once. Sequenced sample: peripheral blood. These receptors were obtained from a woman at least 80 years old with active or convalescent COVID-19.

This chain connects TRBV28 to TRBJ2-1; 7 nucleotides agree with TRBD2. The length of the CDR3 is 16 residues. The germline V gene has CDR1 MDHEN and CDR2 SYDVKM. Trimming at V came to 6 bases and at J to 3 bases, leaving 11 bases not matched to a gene. This CDR3 reads CASSAQRGDHYNEQFF. The CDR3 bases are TGTGCCAGCAGCGCCCAGCGGGGCGATCACTACAATGAGCAGTTCTTC.

The chain carries TRBV27 and TRBJ2-7; TRBD2 matches 9 bases. Looked up from germline, CDR1 is MNHEY and CDR2 is SMNVEV (reference sequence). The CDR3 loop spans 15 amino acids. V dropped 2 bases and J dropped 4; count of bases not matched to a gene: 6. This CDR3 is CASSLILAGMYEQYF. For the CDR3, the DNA is TGTGCCAGCAGTTTAATCCTAGCGGGGATGTACGAGCAGTACTTC.

CDR3 DNA: TGTGCCAGCAGTCGCGGGGCCTCGGGTGGCTACACCTTC. Residues: CASSRGASGGYTF. The chain employs TRBV12-3 or TRBV12-4 and TRBJ1-2; D possibly corresponds to TRBD1 (5 bases). The CDR3 runs to 13 residues. Deletions cut 5 bases from V and 7 bases from J, with 14 bases between.

V and J are TRBV24-1 and TRBJ2-2; 10 positions match TRBD1. V trimming: 3 bases; J trimming: 7 bases; junction bases outside the gene matches: 7. CDR3 length: 16 amino acids. Germline-derived CDR1 and CDR2 are KGHDR and SFDVKD. The CDR3 here is CATSDGDRGFGGELFF. The DNA for the CDR3 is TGTGCCACCAGTGATGGGGACAGGGGTTTTGGCGGGGAGCTGTTTTTT.

V is TRBV15 and J is TRBJ1-6; no clear D gene. Germline-derived CDR1 and CDR2 are LNHNV and YYDKDF (reference sequence). The V end was cut by 1 base, the J end by 5 bases, with 9 bases between. This CDR3 spans 15 amino acids. CDR3: CATSRGTVNNSPLHF. The CDR3 DNA reads TGTGCCACCAGCAGAGGCACGGTTAATAATTCACCCCTCCACTTT. The variable domain in full, completed from reference TRBV15 and TRBJ1-6, reads DAMVIQNPRYQVTQFGKPVTLSCSQTLNHNVMYWYQQKSSQAPKLLFHYYDKDFNNEADTPDNFQSRRPNTSFCFLDIRSPGLGDTAMYLCATSRGTVNNSPLHFGNGTRLTVT.

The chain is built from TRBV27 and TRBJ2-2, with 8 nucleotides matching TRBD2. Germline V gene sequence: CDR1 MNHEY, CDR2 SMNVEV (reference sequence). This CDR3 is 16 amino acids long. V was pared by 7 bases and J by 1 base, with 8 bases of the junction left unmatched. CDR3 DNA sequence: TGTGCCAGCACCGAATTGAGCGGGAGGAACACCGGGGAGCTGTTTTTT. Translating gives CASTELSGRNTGELFF.

This chain connects TRBV11-1 to TRBJ1-5; D is unclear. Germline V gives CDR1 SGHAT, CDR2 FQDESV (reference sequence). The V end lost 4 bases, the J end lost 0 bases, and 10 bases lay between the germline ends. The CDR3 has 15 amino acids. CDR3: CASSSGAHSNQPQHF. Written as DNA, the CDR3 is TGTGCCAGCAGCTCTGGAGCGCATAGCAATCAGCCCCAGCATTTT. Filled out from reference TRBV11-1 and TRBJ1-5, the complete variable domain reads EAEVAQSPRYKITEKSQAVAFWCDPISGHATLYWYRQILGQGPELLVQFQDESVVDDSQLPKDRFSAERLKGVDSTLKIQPAELGDSAMYLCASSSGAHSNQPQHFGDGTRLSIL.

The chain joins TRBV11-2 to TRBJ2-2; the match to TRBD2 covers 7 bases. Germline V CDR1 and CDR2: SGHAT, FQNNGV. Trimming at V came to 5 bases and at J to 7 bases, leaving 7 bases not matched to a gene. The length of the CDR3 is 14 residues. The CDR3 DNA reads TGTGCCAGCAGCCCCAGCGGGACCGGCGGGGAGCTGTTTTTT. Its translation is CASSPSGTGGELFF.

The chain recombines TRBV28 with TRBJ2-7; 11 nucleotides agree with TRBD1. The germline V gene has CDR1 MDHEN and CDR2 SYDVKM. J was trimmed by 5 bases and V by 6 bases; bases with no gene match: 6. CDR3 length: 14 residues. CDR3 sequence reads: CASSPWDRGDEQYF. The CDR3 DNA reads as TGTGCCAGCAGCCCGTGGGACAGGGGGGACGAGCAGTACTTC. Full variable domain (missing parts from reference TRBV28 and TRBJ2-7): DVKVTQSSRYLVKRTGEKVFLECVQDMDHENMFWYRQDPGLGLRLIYFSYDVKMKEKGDIPEGYSVSREKKERFSLILESASTNQTSMYLCASSPWDRGDEQYFGPGTRLTVT.

The rearrangement joins TRBV15 to TRBJ1-4; possible D gene TRBD1, 5 bases. V was pared by 8 bases and J by 7 bases, with 14 bases between. This CDR3 is 13 amino acids long. Germline loops: CDR1 LNHNV, CDR2 YYDKDF (reference sequence). Here the CDR3 reads CATERGQGEKLFF. CDR3 sequence (DNA): TGTGCCACCGAAAGGGGCCAGGGTGAAAAACTGTTTTTT.

This CDR3 is CASSTNTGGYEKLFF. DNA for the CDR3: TGCGCCAGCAGCACAAACACGGGAGGGTATGAAAAACTGTTTTTT. This rearrangement joins TRBV5-1 to TRBJ1-4; no definite D call. The germline V and J ends were trimmed by 4 bases and 6 bases, with 16 bases remaining between them. Germline values: CDR1 SGHRS, CDR2 YFSETQ. The CDR3 has 15 amino acids.

The gene calls are TRBV5-4 and TRBJ2-1; TRBD2 matches at 10 bases. The V segment lost 4 bases and the J segment 7 bases; nucleotides outside the gene matches: 11. CDR3 size: 16 residues. In germline, CDR1 is SGHNT, CDR2 YYREEE (reference sequence). The CDR3 coding sequence is TGTGCCAGCAGCACCCCTAGCGGGAGCGTTGAAAATGAGCAGTTCTTC. It specifies CASSTPSGSVENEQFF.

The chain uses TRBV7-2 and TRBJ2-7, with 11 bases that match TRBD2. With V trimmed by 0 bases and J by 4 bases, 8 bases remained unmatched. Germline CDR1 is SGHTA and CDR2 is FQGNSA. CDR3 length: 17 residues. The CDR3 DNA follows: TGTGCCAGCAGCTTAGCAGGGACTAGCGGCGCTAGATACGAGCAGTACTTC. Amino acids: CASSLAGTSGARYEQYF.

The chain couples TRBV6-5 to TRBJ2-1; 7 bases fit TRBD1. The CDR3 extends over 13 amino acids. The V gene's germline CDR1 is MNHEY and CDR2 SVGAGI. The V and J ends lost 4 bases and 7 bases, in that order; junction bases with no gene match: 4. The CDR3 sequence: CASSLVRGNEQFF. DNA for the CDR3: TGTGCCAGCAGTTTGGTCAGGGGGAATGAGCAGTTCTTC.

This clone has only a few counts. The genes are TRBV4-1 and TRBJ1-3; 8 bases fit TRBD1. The V and J ends lost 3 bases and 3 bases, in that order; junction bases with no gene match: 10. Germline lookup yields CDR1 MGHRA and CDR2 YSYEKL. The CDR3 length is 17 residues. Here the CDR3 DNA reads TGCGCCAGCAGCCAGACACTTGACAGGGGATTTGGAAACACCATATATTTT. It codes for CASSQTLDRGFGNTIYF.

The chain has TRBV7-3 and TRBJ2-1; TRBD2 matches at 9 bases. The length of the CDR3 is 16 residues. In germline, CDR1 is SGHTA, CDR2 FQGTGA. V was pared by 0 bases and J by 9 bases, with 9 bases of the junction left unmatched. CDR3: CASSLTSGGRAVEQFF. The CDR3 nucleotides read TGTGCCAGCAGCTTAACTTCGGGCGGGAGGGCGGTTGAGCAGTTCTTC. Together with reference TRBV7-3 and TRBJ2-1, the CDR3 gives the full variable domain: GAGVSQTPSNKVTEKGKYVELRCDPISGHTALYWYRQSLGQGPEFLIYFQGTGAADDSGLPNDRFFAVRPEGSVSTLKIQRTERGDSAVYLCASSLTSGGRAVEQFFGPGTRLTVL.